The present TCR beta chain was sequenced within a study of T cells in Graves' hyperthyroidism and ophthalmopathy. Amplified TCR beta CDR3 regions came from RNA transcripts. Researchers ran a first-round RT-PCR on the TCR CDR3 using the HTBI primer set. TCRdb reprocessed the multiplex PCR reads with MiXCR, giving one entry per CDR3 protein. This table has about 570,000 distinct CDR3 sequences, 12% to 15% appearing once. Trimming took 7 bases from V and 2 from J, leaving 12 bases between them. CDR3 length: 13 residues. Germline V lookup: CDR1 SGHDN, CDR2 FVKESK. The sequence derives from a woman aged 40 to 50 with Graves' hyperthyroidism. The source material was blood. V is TRBV14 and J is TRBJ2-7; possibly TRBD1 for D (5 bases). In DNA form, the CDR3 reads TGTGCCAGCACCCTAGGGGCGACCTACGAGCAGTACTTC. It codes for CASTLGATYEQYF.